The present T cell receptor beta chain was sequenced within a study of blood T cell repertoires in COVID-19. V was shortened by 5 bases and J by 9 bases, with 23 bases between the two germline ends. The CDR3 length is 15 residues. Per the germline V gene, CDR1 is SNHLY and CDR2 is FYNNEI. Participants, roughly 18 to 89 years old, spanned 25 or so US areas. Repertoires were generated with immunoSEQ multiplex PCR, while TCRdb's copy carries only in-frame clones and drops some. The data show more than 200,000 clones, with just under 90% seen just once and less than 4.5% held by the top ten. Concerning this clone itself: Other DNA sequences within the sample encode an identical CDR3.

V usage is TRBV2 and J usage is TRBJ2-7, with D maybe TRBD1 (6 bases). The receptor was derived from a woman in her thirties with acute COVID-19. The sequenced sample consisted of PBMCs or T cells enriched from blood (not recorded which). The CDR3 DNA follows: TGTGCCAGCAGTTTTACAGGGCGAACGGTTCTCGGGCAGTACTTC. Protein product: CASSFTGRTVLGQYF.